One and the same sample provided the 32 T cell receptor beta chains below, sequenced in a study of blood T cell repertoires in COVID-19. The table came from immunoSEQ multiplex PCR; TCRdb's copy has only in-frame clones and leaves some out. The sample lists some 100,000 clones; about 89% were seen once. The specimen was peripheral blood. The receptors stem from a man between 50 and 59 years old with acute or convalescent COVID-19.

The V gene is TRBV2, the J gene TRBJ2-4, with D tentatively TRBD2 (5 bases). Germline CDR1 and CDR2: SNHLY and FYNNEI. The CDR3 consists of 14 residues. V lost 7 bases to trimming and J lost 6 bases, with 16 bases between them. This chain's CDR3 is CASTPRRAGNIQYF. CDR3 bases: TGTGCCAGCACCCCGCGGCGGGCTGGAAACATTCAGTACTTC.

The genes are TRBV11-2 and TRBJ1-1, with unresolved D. The ends were cut back, 5 bases at V and 4 bases at J, with 17 bases in the middle. Germline V gives CDR1 SGHAT, CDR2 FQNNGV. The CDR3 has 15 amino acids. CDR3 residues: CASSHRFGEGTEAFF. The DNA of the CDR3 is TGTGCCAGCAGCCATCGGTTCGGGGAAGGCACTGAAGCTTTCTTT.

This sequence joins TRBV3-1 (or the pseudogene TRBV3-2) and TRBJ1-6; 10 bases fit TRBD1. CDR1 is LGHDT, CDR2 YNNKEL, per germline (reference sequence). The CDR3 is 16 residues long. Losses at the gene ends were 4 bases for V and 9 bases for J; bases not matched to a gene: 9. This CDR3 is CASSPRDRGPGSPLHF. The CDR3 DNA follows: TGTGCCAGCAGCCCCCGGGACAGGGGCCCGGGTTCACCCCTCCACTTT.

This sequence joins TRBV7-7 and TRBJ2-5, with TRBD1 matching over 8 bases. This CDR3 has 15 amino acids. CDR1 is SSHAT, CDR2 FNYEAQ, per germline (reference sequence). The V gene end was trimmed by 4 bases and the J gene end by 6 bases; junction bases not matched to a gene: 10. This chain's CDR3 is CASSSLTGAGKTQYF. The CDR3 DNA is TGTGCCAGCAGCTCACTGACAGGGGCCGGAAAGACCCAGTACTTC.

The rearrangement joins TRBV7-2 to TRBJ1-4; D might be TRBD1 (5 bases). CDR3 size: 13 residues. Trimming stripped 8 bases from V and 8 bases from J, with 15 bases between. Germline V lookup: CDR1 SGHTA, CDR2 FQGNSA. The CDR3 sequence: CASRRGSREKLFF. CDR3 nucleotides: TGTGCCAGCCGGAGGGGCTCTCGCGAAAAACTGTTTTTT.

The chain recombines TRBV6-2 or TRBV6-3 with TRBJ2-2, with 10 bases fitting TRBD2. The germline V gene encodes CDR1 MNHEY and CDR2 SVGEGT. The CDR3 is made up of 18 amino acids. With 5 bases clipped from V and 0 bases from J, the junction kept 9 bases outside the gene matches. The CDR3 bases are TGTGCCAGCAGTCTCCCTCCGGGACTAGCGCCGAACACCGGGGAGCTGTTTTTT. It encodes CASSLPPGLAPNTGELFF.

This clone occurred a few times. This sequence joins TRBV6-4 and TRBJ2-3, with 12 bases fitting TRBD2. After removal of 2 bases from V and 4 bases from J, the junction contained 10 bases not matched to a gene. Germline V gene lookup returns CDR1 MRHNA and CDR2 SNTAGT. The CDR3 length is 18 residues. The chain's CDR3 is CASSDPVPSGRGADTQYF. In nucleotides, the CDR3 is TGTGCCAGCAGTGACCCCGTACCTAGCGGGAGGGGGGCAGATACGCAGTATTTT.

The chain uses TRBV5-1 and TRBJ1-2; a possible D gene is TRBD1 (5 bases). Germline V gene lookup returns CDR1 SGHRS and CDR2 YFSETQ. The CDR3 runs 15 residues. Deletions cut 0 bases from V and 4 bases from J, with 13 bases between. The CDR3, as DNA: TGCGCCAGCAGCTTGGTCGGGGGTAACCCCTATGGCTACACCTTC. The encoded protein is CASSLVGGNPYGYTF.

This chain joins TRBV27 and TRBJ2-7; 7 bases are shared with TRBD2. Germline V gene sequence: CDR1 MNHEY, CDR2 SMNVEV (reference sequence). The length of the CDR3 is 15 residues. V lost 4 bases, J lost 0 bases, and 6 bases stayed unmatched. The CDR3 nucleotides are TGTGCCAGCAGTTCATTAGCGGGTTCCTCCTACGAGCAGTACTTC. Amino acid sequence: CASSSLAGSSYEQYF.

The chain carries TRBV29-1 and TRBJ2-1, with 8 positions matching TRBD2. This CDR3 contains 13 residues. V shed 8 bases, J shed 7 bases, and the junction held 10 bases outside the gene matches. Germline V gene lookup returns CDR1 SQVTM and CDR2 ANQGSEA. CDR3 region: CSPTFSGSNEQFF. CDR3 nucleotide sequence: TGCAGCCCCACCTTCAGCGGGAGTAATGAGCAGTTCTTC.

The V and J genes are TRBV9 and TRBJ1-4; TRBD1 is a possible D gene (5 bases). The CDR3 is 15 amino acids. Germline V gene sequence: CDR1 SGDLS, CDR2 YYNGEE. Trimming pared 3 bases from V and 7 bases from J, leaving 16 bases between. DNA for the CDR3: TGTGCCAGCAGCGGGACCCAGGGTTCGGGTGAAAAACTGTTTTTT. It translates to CASSGTQGSGEKLFF.

The chain uses TRBV2 and TRBJ2-7; 10 positions agree with TRBD2. The ends lost 3 bases at V and 2 bases at J; junction bases unmatched: 4. Germline CDR1 reads SNHLY; CDR2 reads FYNNEI. The length of the CDR3 is 15 residues. The CDR3 DNA reads as TGTGCCAGCAGTGATAGCGGGAGGCGAACCTACGAGCAGTACTTC. Translating it yields CASSDSGRRTYEQYF.

This clone appeared a few times. This rearrangement joins TRBV28 to TRBJ1-2, with D possibly being TRBD1 (6 bases). V was trimmed by 0 bases and J by 3 bases, leaving 11 bases between them. CDR3 size: 15 residues. Germline lookup yields CDR1 MDHEN and CDR2 SYDVKM. CDR3 sequence reads: CASSLWGANDYGYTF. The CDR3 DNA sequence: TGTGCCAGCAGTTTATGGGGGGCGAATGACTATGGCTACACCTTC.

The genes are TRBV30 and TRBJ2-7, with 7 bases lining up with TRBD2. CDR1 is GTSNPN, CDR2 SVGIG, per germline (reference sequence). Trimming took 3 bases from V and 5 from J; bases not matched to a gene: 7. CDR3 length: 13 amino acids. The CDR3 sequence is CAWRRLAPNEQYF. CDR3 DNA sequence: TGTGCCTGGAGAAGACTAGCACCTAACGAGCAGTACTTC.

The sample holds a few counts of this clone. The rearrangement joins TRBV7-2 to TRBJ1-5; no firm D call. Germline CDR1 reads SGHTA; CDR2 reads FQGNSA. The CDR3 is 15 amino acids. The germline V and J ends were trimmed by 1 base and 0 bases, with 7 bases remaining between them. The CDR3 DNA is TGTGCCAGCAGCTTAGTCCCCTATAGCAATCAGCCCCAGCATTTT. Its protein is CASSLVPYSNQPQHF. Filled out from reference TRBV7-2 and TRBJ1-5, the complete variable domain reads GAGVSQSPSNKVTEKGKDVELRCDPISGHTALYWYRQSLGQGLEFLIYFQGNSAPDKSGLPSDRFSAERTGGSVSTLTIQRTQQEDSAVYLCASSLVPYSNQPQHFGDGTRLSIL.

The table lists this clone with many counts. The V call is TRBV14, the J call TRBJ1-5; 8 bases align to TRBD1. Germline V gene lookup returns CDR1 SGHDN and CDR2 FVKESK. The trim removed 4 bases at V and 4 bases at J, leaving 0 bases unmatched. CDR3 length: 13 residues. The CDR3 nucleotides read TGTGCCAGCAGCCGACAGGGGAATCAGCCCCAGCATTTT. This translates into CASSRQGNQPQHF. Together with reference TRBV14 and TRBJ1-5, the CDR3 gives the full variable domain: EAGVTQFPSHSVIEKGQTVTLRCDPISGHDNLYWYRRVMGKEIKFLLHFVKESKQDESGMPNNRFLAERTGGTYSTLKVQPAELEDSGVYFCASSRQGNQPQHFGDGTRLSIL.

J is TRBJ2-1 and V is TRBV2; 8 nucleotides agree with TRBD2. Germline values: CDR1 SNHLY, CDR2 FYNNEI. The CDR3 sequence is 21 residues long. Unmatched junction bases numbered 30, after V lost 8 bases and J lost 6 bases. The CDR3 region is CASLGPAGDIWTSQRFNEQFF. The CDR3 nucleotides read TGTGCCAGCCTAGGCCCCGCAGGGGATATATGGACTAGCCAAAGGTTCAATGAGCAGTTCTTC.

J is TRBJ2-5 and V is TRBV7-3, with 8 bases identical to TRBD2. The CDR3 contains 14 residues. Germline CDR1 is SGHTA and CDR2 is FQGTGA. With 3 bases clipped from V and 5 bases from J, the junction kept 5 bases outside the gene matches. This chain's CDR3 is CASSFYGRGETQYF. As DNA, the CDR3 is TGTGCCAGCAGCTTTTACGGGAGGGGGGAGACCCAGTACTTC.

CDR3 residues: CASSVGGVRNQPQHF. CDR3 in DNA: TGTGCCAGCAGTGTCGGGGGGGTACGCAATCAGCCCCAGCATTTT. The V and J genes are TRBV2 and TRBJ1-5, with a weak D call TRBD1 (5 bases). The CDR3 is 15 residues long. V was shortened by 4 bases and J by 2 bases, with 12 bases between the two germline ends. Germline V gene data show CDR1 as SNHLY and CDR2 as FYNNEI.

The rearrangement uses TRBV5-1 and TRBJ1-1; a possible D gene is TRBD1 (6 bases). Germline values: CDR1 SGHRS, CDR2 YFSETQ. The CDR3 extends over 15 amino acids. Between the trimmed V and J ends, which lost 5 bases and 5 bases, there was a span of 19 bases. The chain's CDR3 is CASSLGGILETEAFF. The CDR3 DNA reads as TGCGCCAGCAGTTTAGGGGGAATACTGGAGACTGAAGCTTTCTTT.

This clone was recorded once. The chain carries TRBV18 and TRBJ2-7; 8 positions match TRBD2. Germline V lookup: CDR1 KGHSH, CDR2 LQKENI. The length of the CDR3 is 16 residues. Trimming cost V 8 bases and J 2 bases; bases outside gene matches: 14. CDR3 sequence (DNA): TGTGCCAGCGCCCCCGTACCTCGTAGCGGGACCTACGAGCAGTACTTC. Amino acids: CASAPVPRSGTYEQYF.

This chain connects TRBV28 to TRBJ2-1; 13 bases are a match to TRBD2. Per the germline V gene, CDR1 is MDHEN and CDR2 is SYDVKM. With 2 bases clipped from V and 12 bases from J, the junction kept 7 bases outside the gene matches. This CDR3 is built from 15 residues. The CDR3 region is CASSLGGTSGIGQFF. CDR3 in DNA: TGTGCCAGCAGTTTAGGGGGGACTAGCGGGATCGGGCAGTTCTTC.

V gene TRBV28 combines with J gene TRBJ2-1; 14 bases match TRBD2. The CDR3 runs 21 residues. Trimming cost V 5 bases and J 7 bases; bases outside gene matches: 22. CDR1 is MDHEN and CDR2 is SYDVKM in the germline V gene. The CDR3 spells CASSGAVTGLAGVNSKNEQFF. DNA for the CDR3: TGTGCCAGCAGTGGGGCGGTCACGGGACTAGCGGGAGTGAATTCCAAGAATGAGCAGTTCTTC.

V usage is TRBV5-1 and J usage is TRBJ2-7; D is perhaps TRBD1 (6 bases). CDR3 size: 14 residues. Germline V gene lookup returns CDR1 SGHRS and CDR2 YFSETQ. V shed 5 bases and J shed 2 bases, with 14 bases lying between them. The CDR3 DNA reads TGCGCCAGCAGTGCCGATGGACAGCCCTACGAGCAGTACTTC. Protein product: CASSADGQPYEQYF.

The chain has TRBV6-5 and TRBJ1-5; 8 bases align to TRBD1. The CDR3 covers 13 residues. Trimming removed 7 bases from V and 11 bases from J; junction bases left unmatched: 10. Germline CDR1 reads MNHEY; CDR2 reads SVGAGI. This chain's CDR3 is CASNMGQVLAQHF. The CDR3 nucleotides read TGTGCCAGCAACATGGGACAGGTTCTCGCCCAGCATTTT.

This clone is a singleton in its sample. The genes are TRBV5-6 and TRBJ2-5; D is undetermined. The ends were cut back, 0 bases at V and 2 bases at J, with 11 bases in the middle. The CDR3 is 15 amino acids. Germline CDR1 reads SGHDT; CDR2 reads YYEEEE. As DNA, the CDR3 is TGTGCCAGCAGCTTGGTTGTAGAGCTACAAGAGACCCAGTACTTC. Its protein product is CASSLVVELQETQYF.

This rearrangement joins TRBV5-1 to TRBJ2-5, with D perhaps matching TRBD2 (7 bases). The V end was cut by 3 bases, the J end by 2 bases, with 14 bases between. This CDR3 contains 15 residues. Germline V gives CDR1 SGHRS, CDR2 YFSETQ. The CDR3 DNA reads as TGCGCCAGCAGCTGGGGAGGGGGTCGGCAAGAGACCCAGTACTTC. Protein product: CASSWGGGRQETQYF.

J is TRBJ1-5 and V is TRBV21-1; the table calls TRBD1, which could not be checked here. TRBV21-1 is annotated as a pseudogene. The CDR3 length is 16 residues. The CDR3 here is CASSKDGTPPGQPQHF. Written as DNA, the CDR3 is TGTGCCAGCAGCAAAGACGGGACACCGCCCGGGCAGCCCCAGCATTTT.

CDR3 sequence: CATQSPGLAGGEQFF. The CDR3, as DNA: TGTGCCACCCAAAGCCCGGGACTAGCGGGAGGTGAGCAGTTCTTC. This chain joins TRBV19 and TRBJ2-1; 15 bases map to TRBD2. The CDR3 covers 15 residues. Germline CDR1 is LNHDA and CDR2 is SQIVND (reference sequence). V was pared by 10 bases and J by 9 bases, with 10 bases of the junction left unmatched.

CDR3 sequence: CASRDSINYGYTF. CDR3 DNA: TGTGCCAGCAGGGACAGTATAAACTATGGCTACACCTTC. J is TRBJ1-2 and V is TRBV25-1; D perhaps matches TRBD1 (6 bases). V was trimmed by 6 bases and J by 2 bases, leaving 10 bases between them. CDR3 length: 13 residues. Looked up from germline, CDR1 is MGHDK and CDR2 is SYGVNS.

The gene calls are TRBV4-1 and TRBJ1-6; D remains unclear. The CDR3 totals 15 residues. Germline V lookup: CDR1 MGHRA, CDR2 YSYEKL. Trimming left V 2 bases short and J 7 bases short, with 12 bases between. The CDR3 reads CASSQSRGINSPLHF. CDR3 in DNA: TGCGCCAGCAGCCAAAGCCGGGGAATCAATTCACCCCTCCACTTT.

The chain combines TRBV6-2 or TRBV6-3 with TRBJ2-3; TRBD2 matches 8 bases. CDR1 is MNHEY, CDR2 SVGEGT, per germline. The CDR3 spans 18 residues. The V gene end was trimmed by 2 bases and the J gene end by 4 bases; junction bases not matched to a gene: 14. The CDR3 loop reads CASSYPGGSGRGADTQYF. The CDR3 DNA is TGTGCCAGCAGTTACCCGGGGGGGAGCGGGAGAGGCGCAGATACGCAGTATTTT.